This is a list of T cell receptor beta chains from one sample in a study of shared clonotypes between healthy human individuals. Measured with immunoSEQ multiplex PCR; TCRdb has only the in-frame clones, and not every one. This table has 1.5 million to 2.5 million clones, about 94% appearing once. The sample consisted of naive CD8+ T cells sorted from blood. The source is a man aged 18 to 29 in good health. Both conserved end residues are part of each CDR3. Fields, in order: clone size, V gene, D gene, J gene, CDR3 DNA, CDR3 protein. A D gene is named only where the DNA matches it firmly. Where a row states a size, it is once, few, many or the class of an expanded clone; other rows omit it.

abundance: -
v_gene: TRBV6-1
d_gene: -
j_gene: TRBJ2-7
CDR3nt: TGTGCCAGCAGTGAAGAACTACCGACCCTAGTTTACGAGCAGTACTTC
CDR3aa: CASSEELPTLVYEQYF

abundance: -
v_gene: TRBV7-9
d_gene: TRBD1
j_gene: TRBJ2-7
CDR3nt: TGTGCCAGCAGTTATACAGGGGATACCTACGAGCAGTACTTC
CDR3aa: CASSYTGDTYEQYF

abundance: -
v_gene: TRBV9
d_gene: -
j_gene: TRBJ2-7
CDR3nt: TGTGCCAGCAGCGTAGCGGGCGGGCCTTCCTACGAGCAGTACTTC
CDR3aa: CASSVAGGPSYEQYF

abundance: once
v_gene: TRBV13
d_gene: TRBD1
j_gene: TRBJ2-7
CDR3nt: TGTGCCAGCAGCACAGGACAGGGGGCCTCCTACGAGCAGTACTTC
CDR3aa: CASSTGQGASYEQYF

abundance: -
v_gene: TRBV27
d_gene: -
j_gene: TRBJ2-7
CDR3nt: TGTGCCAGCAGTTTACAGTCAGAAAACTACGAGCAGTACTTC
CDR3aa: CASSLQSENYEQYF

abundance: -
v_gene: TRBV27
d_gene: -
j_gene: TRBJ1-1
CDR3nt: TGTGCCAGCAGTTACGAAACTAGCACTGAAGCTTTCTTT
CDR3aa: CASSYETSTEAFF

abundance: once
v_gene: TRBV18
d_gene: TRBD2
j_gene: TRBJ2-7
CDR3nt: TGTGCCAGCTCACCACGCGATAGCGGGGAACCTTACGAGCAGTACTTC
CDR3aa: CASSPRDSGEPYEQYF

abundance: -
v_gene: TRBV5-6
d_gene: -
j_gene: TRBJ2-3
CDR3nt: TGTGCCAGCAGCTTGGCCGCCGAAGATACGCAGTATTTT
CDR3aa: CASSLAAEDTQYF

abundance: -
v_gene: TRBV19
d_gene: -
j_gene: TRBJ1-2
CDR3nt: TGTGCCACCGCGGAAGGGGTGGCGTATGGCTACACCTTC
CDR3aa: CATAEGVAYGYTF

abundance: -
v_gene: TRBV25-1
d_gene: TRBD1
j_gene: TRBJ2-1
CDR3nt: TGTGCCAGCGGACAGGTCAATGAGCAGTTCTTC
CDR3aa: CASGQVNEQFF

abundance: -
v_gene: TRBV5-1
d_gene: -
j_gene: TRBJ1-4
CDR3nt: TGCGCCAGCAGCTTGGGGGGGTCTAATGAAAAACTGTTTTTT
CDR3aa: CASSLGGSNEKLFF

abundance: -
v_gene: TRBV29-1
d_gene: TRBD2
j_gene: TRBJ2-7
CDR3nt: TGCAGCGTTCCAGCCAGGAGCGGGAGTGACGAGCAGTACTTC
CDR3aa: CSVPARSGSDEQYF

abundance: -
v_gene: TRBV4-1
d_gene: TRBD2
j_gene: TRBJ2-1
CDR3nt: TGCGCCAGCAGGATCCATAGCGGGGGCACATACAATGAGCAGTTCTTC
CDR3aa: CASRIHSGGTYNEQFF

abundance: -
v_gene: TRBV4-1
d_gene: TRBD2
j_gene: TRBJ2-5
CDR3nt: TGCGCCAGCAGCCAAGCGCTAATGGAGGCGGGAGTCTATGAGACCCAGTACTTC
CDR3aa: CASSQALMEAGVYETQYF

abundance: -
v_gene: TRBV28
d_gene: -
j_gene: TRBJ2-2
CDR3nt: TGTGCCAGCAGTTTGCCCGAGGGTGGCCCCGGGGAGCTGTTTTTT
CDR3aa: CASSLPEGGPGELFF

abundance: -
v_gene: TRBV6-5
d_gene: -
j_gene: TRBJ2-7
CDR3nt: TGTGCCAGCAGTTACCGGTCCGGGAGAGACGAGCAGTACTTC
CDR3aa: CASSYRSGRDEQYF

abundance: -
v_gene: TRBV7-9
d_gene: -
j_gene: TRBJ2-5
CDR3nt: TGTGCCAGCAGCCCACTACAAGAGACCCAGTACTTC
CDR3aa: CASSPLQETQYF

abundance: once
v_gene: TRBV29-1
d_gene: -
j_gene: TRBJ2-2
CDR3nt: TGCAGCGTTAGAGGTCAAAACACCGGGGAGCTGTTTTTT
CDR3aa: CSVRGQNTGELFF

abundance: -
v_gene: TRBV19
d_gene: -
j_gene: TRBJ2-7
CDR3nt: TGTGCCAGTAGCTCTGGCGGGTCCTACGAGCAGTACTTC
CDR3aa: CASSSGGSYEQYF

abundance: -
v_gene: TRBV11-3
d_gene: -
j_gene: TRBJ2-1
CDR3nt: TGTGCCAGCAGCTTACGGAGCGGCGTCCAGCAGTTCTTC
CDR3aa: CASSLRSGVQQFF

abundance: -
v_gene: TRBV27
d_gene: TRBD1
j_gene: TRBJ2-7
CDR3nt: TGTGCCAGCAGTCACACAGGGGGCTCGAGCTCCTACGAGCAGTACTTC
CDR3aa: CASSHTGGSSSYEQYF

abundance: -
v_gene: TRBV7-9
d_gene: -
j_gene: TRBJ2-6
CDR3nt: TGTGCCAGCAGCTTAGCGGCAGTAAGTGGGGCCAACGTCCTGACTTTC
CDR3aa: CASSLAAVSGANVLTF

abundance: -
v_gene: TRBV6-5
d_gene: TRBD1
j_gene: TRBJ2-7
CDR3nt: TGTGCCAGCAGCTCCGGGACAGGGATCTACGAGCAGTACTTC
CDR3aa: CASSSGTGIYEQYF

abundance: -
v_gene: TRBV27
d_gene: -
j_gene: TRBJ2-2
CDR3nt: TGTGCCAGCAGTTTAATCTCGAACACCGGGGAGCTGTTTTTT
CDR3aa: CASSLISNTGELFF

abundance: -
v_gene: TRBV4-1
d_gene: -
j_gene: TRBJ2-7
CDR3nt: TGCGCCAGCAGCCAAGATTGGGGGAGCTACGAGCAGTACTTC
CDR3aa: CASSQDWGSYEQYF

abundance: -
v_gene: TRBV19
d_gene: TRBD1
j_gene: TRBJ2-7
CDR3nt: TGTGCCAGTAGTCCGGGACAGGGGGCCACCTACGAGCAGTACTTC
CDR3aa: CASSPGQGATYEQYF

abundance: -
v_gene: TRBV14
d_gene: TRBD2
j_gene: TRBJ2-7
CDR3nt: TGTGCCAGCAGCCCGGGGGGGTCCCCCTACGAGCAGTACTTC
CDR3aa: CASSPGGSPYEQYF

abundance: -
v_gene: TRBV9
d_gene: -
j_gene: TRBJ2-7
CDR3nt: TGTGCCAGCAGCGTAGCTCAGGACACCTACGAGCAGTACTTC
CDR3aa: CASSVAQDTYEQYF

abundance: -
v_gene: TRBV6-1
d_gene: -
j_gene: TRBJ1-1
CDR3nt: TGTGCCAGCAGTGAATCTTGGGGGGGTACTGAAGCTTTCTTT
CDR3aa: CASSESWGGTEAFF

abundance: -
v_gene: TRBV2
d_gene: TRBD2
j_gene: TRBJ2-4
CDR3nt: TGTGCCAGCATGGGGACTAGCAGCATTCAGTACTTC
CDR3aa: CASMGTSSIQYF

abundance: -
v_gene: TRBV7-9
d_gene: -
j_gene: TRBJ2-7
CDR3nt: TGTGCCAGCAGCGATCGGGACCTAATCGACGAGCAGTACTTC
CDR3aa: CASSDRDLIDEQYF